The 27 T cell receptor beta chains below were found in one sample sequenced in a study of blood T cell repertoires in COVID-19. Here immunoSEQ multiplex PCR was the method, and the copy in TCRdb shows in-frame clones only, minus some. The sample holds more than 85,000 clones, 65% to 90% seen once. What was sequenced was peripheral blood. The source is a man aged 50 to 59 with acute or convalescent COVID-19.

The chain combines TRBV11-3 with TRBJ1-1; D unresolved. Germline-derived CDR1 and CDR2 are SGHNT and YENEEA. V lost 3 bases and J 4 bases, leaving 6 bases between the germline ends. The CDR3 extends over 12 amino acids. In DNA form, the CDR3 reads TGTGCCAGCAGCTTGAGTGGCACTGAAGCTTTCTTT. Encoded protein: CASSLSGTEAFF.

The V gene is TRBV5-4, the J gene TRBJ2-1; the match to TRBD2 covers 12 bases. The germline CDR1 and CDR2 sequences are SGHNT and YYREEE (reference sequence). The CDR3 loop spans 18 amino acids. After removal of 4 bases from V and 8 bases from J, the junction contained 16 bases not matched to a gene. The CDR3 bases are TGTGCCAGCAGCAAAGGGACTAGCGGGCGACACCCCGTTGATGAGCAGTTCTTC. Its translation: CASSKGTSGRHPVDEQFF.

A remark on this clone: At one boundary the junction diverges from the germline segment, which might be a read error. The V gene is TRBV6-5, the J gene TRBJ2-7; D is unresolved. Per the germline V gene, CDR1 is MNHEY and CDR2 is SVGAGI. The CDR3 runs 13 residues. The CDR3 loop reads CASSSVPPGEQYF. The CDR3 nucleotides read TGTGCCAGTAGTTCGGTACCTCCGGGCGAGCAGTACTTC.

The chain links TRBV7-9 to TRBJ2-7; a weak D match, TRBD1 (6 bases). V was cut by 0 bases and J by 3 bases, with 12 bases left in between. The CDR3 totals 15 residues. From germline, CDR1 is SEHNR and CDR2 FQNEAQ (reference sequence). The CDR3 DNA follows: TGTGCCAGCAGCTTAGCGCCGGGACATCACTACGAGCAGTACTTC. It is translated as CASSLAPGHHYEQYF.

This clone was found a few times. The CDR3 bases are TGTGCCAGCAGTGAGGGGACAGACACCGGGGAGCTGTTTTTT. It is translated as CASSEGTDTGELFF. The chain links TRBV6-4 to TRBJ2-2; 7 bases line up with TRBD1. CDR1 MRHNA and CDR2 SNTAGT come from the germline V gene. The CDR3 is 14 amino acids. V shed 3 bases and J 3 bases; nucleotides not matched to a gene: 1.

The chain is built from TRBV12-3 or TRBV12-4 and TRBJ1-1, with TRBD1 as a possible D gene (5 bases). Trimming pared 3 bases from V and 2 bases from J, leaving 7 bases between. This CDR3 is built from 13 residues. This CDR3 reads CASSLDKNTEAFF. Here the CDR3 DNA reads TGTGCCAGCAGTTTGGACAAAAACACTGAAGCTTTCTTT.

This clone was recorded at least ten times. This chain links TRBV27 with TRBJ2-7; TRBD2 might be the D (5 bases). There are 13 residues in the CDR3. With 0 bases removed from V and 9 bases from J, the gap between germline ends came to 12 bases. In germline, CDR1 is MNHEY, CDR2 SMNVEV (reference sequence). The CDR3 coding sequence is TGTGCCAGCAGTTTATCACCGACTACGGGGCAGTACTTC. Translating gives CASSLSPTTGQYF.

This clone was counted a few times. This chain connects TRBV11-2 to TRBJ1-1; D is unresolved. The germline V gene has CDR1 SGHAT and CDR2 FQNNGV. The CDR3 is made up of 12 amino acids. The germline V and J ends were trimmed by 5 bases and 6 bases, with 10 bases remaining between them. CDR3 region: CASSVMGAEAFF. The CDR3 DNA reads TGTGCCAGCAGCGTTATGGGAGCTGAAGCTTTCTTT.

The rearrangement links TRBV3-1 (or the pseudogene TRBV3-2) to TRBJ2-1; 10 bases line up with TRBD2. V dropped 5 bases and J dropped 9; count of bases not matched to a gene: 10. The CDR3 sequence is 15 residues long. Germline V CDR1 and CDR2: LGHDT, YNNKEL (reference sequence). In nucleotides, the CDR3 is TGTGCCAGCAGCGGGCCCAGCGGGAGGGCCAGTGAGCAGTTCTTC. Translation: CASSGPSGRASEQFF.

This sequence joins TRBV4-1 and TRBJ1-1; D remains unclear. Trimming removed 4 bases at V and 4 bases at J, with 16 bases between. CDR3 size: 15 residues. Per the germline V gene, CDR1 is MGHRA and CDR2 is YSYEKL. The DNA for the CDR3 is TGCGCCAGCAGCCTCACCGGGCGGACTTTCACTGAAGCTTTCTTT. The encoded protein is CASSLTGRTFTEAFF.

The CDR3 nucleotides read TGCGCCAGCAGCTTCGGGACAGGGACGAATTCACCCCTCCACTTT. It translates to CASSFGTGTNSPLHF. The V and J genes are TRBV5-1 and TRBJ1-6, with 9 bases identical to TRBD1. This CDR3 region has 15 residues. CDR1 SGHRS and CDR2 YFSETQ come from the germline V gene. V was pared by 2 bases and J by 7 bases, with 4 bases of the junction left unmatched. Using reference TRBV5-1 and TRBJ1-6 for the parts outside the CDR3, the full variable domain is KAGVTQTPRYLIKTRGQQVTLSCSPISGHRSVSWYQQTPGQGLQFLFEYFSETQRNKGNFPGRFSGRQFSNSRSEMNVSTLELGDSALYLCASSFGTGTNSPLHFGNGTRLTVT.

This sequence joins TRBV13 and TRBJ2-1, with D unresolved. V was trimmed by 2 bases and J by 0 bases, leaving 8 bases between them. The V gene's germline CDR1 is PRHDT and CDR2 FYEKMQ (reference sequence). This CDR3 is 15 amino acids long. The CDR3 DNA sequence: TGTGCCAGCAGCTTATCCCCCAGCTCCTACAATGAGCAGTTCTTC. Translation gives CASSLSPSSYNEQFF.

The rearrangement uses TRBV5-4 and TRBJ2-2, with D maybe TRBD1 (6 bases). The germline V and J ends were trimmed by 4 bases and 5 bases, with 12 bases remaining between them. Germline values: CDR1 SGHNT, CDR2 YYREEE (reference sequence). This CDR3 comprises 14 residues. The CDR3 DNA follows: TGTGCCAGCAGCGTACCAGGGGAGACCGGGGAGCTGTTTTTT. Protein sequence: CASSVPGETGELFF.

V usage is TRBV7-5 and J usage is TRBJ1-6; no DNA check was done on the table's D call, TRBD1. TRBV7-5 is listed as a pseudogene. CDR3 size: 13 residues. The CDR3 sequence is CARRQGGGSPLHF. CDR3 in DNA: TGTGCCAGAAGACAGGGGGGAGGTTCACCCCTCCACTTT.

The chain links TRBV25-1 to TRBJ1-5, with D perhaps matching TRBD1 (6 bases). V was trimmed by 2 bases and J by 7 bases, leaving 12 bases between them. This CDR3 is built from 14 residues. Germline V CDR1 and CDR2: MGHDK, SYGVNS. The CDR3 nucleotides read TGTGCCAGCAGTGAACCCGGGACATACCAGCCCCAGCATTTT. Translation gives CASSEPGTYQPQHF.

J is TRBJ1-4 and V is TRBV12-3 or TRBV12-4; D perhaps matches TRBD1 (6 bases). The CDR3 totals 12 residues. The ends were cut back, 5 bases at V and 13 bases at J, with 14 bases in the middle. The CDR3 loop is CASSRGRGSLFF. CDR3 in DNA: TGTGCCAGCAGTCGGGGGCGGGGGTCACTGTTTTTT.

V usage is TRBV10-3 and J usage is TRBJ2-7, with 10 positions matching TRBD2. The CDR3 consists of 16 residues. In germline, CDR1 is ENHRY, CDR2 SYGVKD. V shed 8 bases, J shed 2 bases, and the junction held 12 bases outside the gene matches. Here the CDR3 DNA reads TGTGCCATCTCGGGGGCCAGCGGGGGGGCGACCTACGAGCAGTACTTC. This gives the protein CAISGASGGATYEQYF.

The V gene is TRBV18, the J gene TRBJ1-5; 7 bases agree with TRBD1. CDR1 and CDR2 from the germline V gene are KGHSH and LQKENI. The CDR3 is 15 amino acids. The junction had 5 bases not matched to a gene; V was cut back by 3 bases and J by 3 bases. The CDR3 bases are TGTGCCAGCTCACCGACAGGGTTTGACAATCAGCCCCAGCATTTT. Translating it yields CASSPTGFDNQPQHF.

The chain recombines TRBV28 with TRBJ1-1, with D tentatively TRBD1 (5 bases). Germline CDR1 MDHEN, CDR2 SYDVKM. The CDR3 has 11 residues. Trimming removed 5 bases at V and 9 bases at J, with 10 bases between. Written as DNA, the CDR3 is TGTGCCAGCAGTCCTGGGGGGAAAGCTTTCTTT. Translating it yields CASSPGGKAFF.

The chain couples TRBV9 to TRBJ1-2; TRBD1 might be the D (6 bases). The length of the CDR3 is 14 residues. Trimming shortened V by 0 bases and J by 5 bases, and 11 bases separated the two germline ends. The germline V gene has CDR1 SGDLS and CDR2 YYNGEE. The CDR3 nucleotides read TGTGCCAGCAGCGTAGGGGGGGGCCCATATGGCTACACCTTC. It encodes CASSVGGGPYGYTF.

The V and J genes are TRBV14 and TRBJ2-3; perhaps TRBD1 as D (5 bases). This CDR3 contains 15 residues. V was shortened by 4 bases and J by 5 bases, with 16 bases between the two germline ends. Per germline, CDR1 SGHDN and CDR2 FVKESK. CDR3 amino acids: CASSPLAGNLDTQYF. The CDR3 coding sequence is TGTGCCAGCAGCCCCCTGGCAGGGAACCTAGATACGCAGTATTTT.

The rearrangement uses TRBV28 and TRBJ1-5; 8 nucleotides line up with TRBD1. The junction had 11 bases not matched to a gene; V was cut back by 6 bases and J by 1 base. The CDR3 covers 17 residues. Looked up from germline, CDR1 is MDHEN and CDR2 is SYDVKM. CDR3 sequence: CASSSFDRGISNQPQHF. The CDR3 DNA sequence: TGTGCCAGCAGCTCATTCGACAGGGGAATAAGCAATCAGCCCCAGCATTTT.

The gene calls are TRBV6-2 or TRBV6-3 and TRBJ2-1, with 10 positions matching TRBD2. Trimming cost V 1 base and J 8 bases; bases outside gene matches: 11. There are 17 residues in the CDR3. CDR1 is MNHEY and CDR2 is SVGEGT in the germline V gene. The CDR3 nucleotides read TGTGCCAGCAGTTACTTGGCTAGCGGGGGTGGCTCCCATGAGCAGTTCTTC. The encoded protein is CASSYLASGGGSHEQFF.

The chain links TRBV6-5 to TRBJ2-3; possible D gene TRBD2, 6 bases. The germline gives CDR1 MNHEY, CDR2 SVGAGI. The CDR3 length is 15 residues. With 6 bases removed from V and 4 bases from J, the gap between germline ends came to 17 bases. As DNA, the CDR3 is TGTGCCAGCAGCCACCGGGGGACCTGGGCAGATACGCAGTATTTT. Translated: CASSHRGTWADTQYF.

This sequence joins TRBV3-1 (or the pseudogene TRBV3-2) and TRBJ1-2, with D maybe TRBD1 (5 bases). The V gene lost 5 bases and the J gene lost 5 bases, with 15 bases spanning the gap. Germline V lookup: CDR1 LGHDT, CDR2 YNNKEL (reference sequence). The CDR3 has 14 residues. CDR3 in DNA: TGTGCCAGCAGCGAAAGACAGTCTTCGTATGGCTACACCTTC. It encodes CASSERQSSYGYTF.

The chain uses TRBV7-2 and TRBJ2-3; 9 bases are a match to TRBD2. The CDR3 has 14 amino acids. The ends lost 3 bases at V and 6 bases at J; junction bases unmatched: 4. The V gene's germline CDR1 is SGHTA and CDR2 FQGNSA. CDR3 DNA: TGTGCCAGCAGCTTCGGCGGGGGGGCGGATACGCAGTATTTT. It codes for CASSFGGGADTQYF.

The chain employs TRBV4-2 and TRBJ2-1; maybe TRBD2 (5 bases). Germline V gene sequence: CDR1 LGHNA, CDR2 YNFKEQ. This CDR3 is built from 15 residues. V dropped 7 bases and J dropped 8 bases, with 21 bases sitting between them. The CDR3 here is CASKKAALSGYEQFF. The CDR3 region has the DNA TGTGCCAGCAAAAAAGCGGCCTTAAGCGGCTATGAGCAGTTCTTC.